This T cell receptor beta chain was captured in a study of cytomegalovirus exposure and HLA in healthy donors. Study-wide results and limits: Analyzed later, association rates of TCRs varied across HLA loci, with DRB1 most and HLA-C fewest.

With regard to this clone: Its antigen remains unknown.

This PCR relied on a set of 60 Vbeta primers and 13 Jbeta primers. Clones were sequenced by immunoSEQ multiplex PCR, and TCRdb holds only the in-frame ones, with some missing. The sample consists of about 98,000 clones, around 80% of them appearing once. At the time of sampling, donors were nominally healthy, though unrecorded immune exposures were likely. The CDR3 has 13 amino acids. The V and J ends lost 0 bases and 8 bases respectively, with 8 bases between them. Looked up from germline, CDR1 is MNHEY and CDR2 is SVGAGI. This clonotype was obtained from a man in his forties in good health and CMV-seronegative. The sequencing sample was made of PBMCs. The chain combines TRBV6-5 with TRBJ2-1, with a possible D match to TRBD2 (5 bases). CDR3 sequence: CASSYSSSYEQFF. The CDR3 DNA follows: TGTGCCAGCAGTTACTCTTCTAGCTATGAGCAGTTCTTC.